The following is a T cell receptor (beta chain) sequence with its context. The treatment is: oral pan-JAK inhibitor, 5-10 mg twice daily. These data come from a study of CD8+ T cells in alopecia areata. In each case, RNA was isolated and then reverse transcribed into cDNA as the sequencing template. Sequenced by immunoSEQ multiplex PCR; TCRdb stores in-frame clones only, minus some. Of roughly 64,000 clones in the sample, under 60% are singletons; the top ten hold about a fifth. CDR1 and CDR2 (germline): SGHVS, FNYEAQ. The CDR3 contains 14 residues. V lost 2 bases, J lost 2 bases, and 2 bases stayed unmatched.

This chain joins TRBV7-6 and TRBJ2-7; TRBD2 matches at 8 bases. The origin of this receptor is a human donor with alopecia areata. The sequenced sample was CD8+ T cells sorted from blood, obtained around week 37, from a patient treated with tofacitinib. The CDR3 here is CASSLTSGTYEQYF. The DNA of the CDR3 is TGTGCCAGCAGCTTAACTAGCGGAACCTACGAGCAGTACTTC.